This T cell receptor beta chain is from a study of beta chain features in type 1 diabetes. Study findings and constraints: The analysis here could not establish whether HLA type shapes TCRB rearrangement. Among type 1 diabetes patients, VDJ junctions had fewer insertions and more deletions. Shorter TCRB CDR3s, moderately but significantly so, were found in Type 1 diabetes patients in all four CD4+ subsets.

Sequenced material consisted of expressed TCRB transcripts (all of the isolated RNA was reverse transcribed). Clones were read by immunoSEQ multiplex PCR, and TCRdb kept only the in-frame ones, dropping some. Of under 300,000 clones in the sample, about a sixth were seen once. In its sample, this clone was seen a few times. Its antigen is unknown. CD45RO/CCR7/CD25/CD127/CD95/CD27 staining was used to isolate CD4+ naive, central memory, regulatory and stem cell-like memory cells by sorting. Germline V gene lookup returns CDR1 SGHRS and CDR2 YFSETQ. The germline V and J ends were trimmed by 0 bases and 4 bases, with 15 bases remaining between them. The CDR3 has 16 residues.

This TCR came from a man aged 30 to 45 with type 1 diabetes. V and J are TRBV5-1 and TRBJ2-3, with D uncertain. Sequenced: naive CD4+ T cells from blood. CDR3: CASSLAVAVDPDTQYF. CDR3 bases: TGCGCCAGCAGCTTGGCCGTCGCGGTAGATCCAGATACGCAGTATTTT. The full variable domain, completed using reference TRBV5-1 and TRBJ2-3, is KAGVTQTPRYLIKTRGQQVTLSCSPISGHRSVSWYQQTPGQGLQFLFEYFSETQRNKGNFPGRFSGRQFSNSRSEMNVSTLELGDSALYLCASSLAVAVDPDTQYFGPGTRLTVL.